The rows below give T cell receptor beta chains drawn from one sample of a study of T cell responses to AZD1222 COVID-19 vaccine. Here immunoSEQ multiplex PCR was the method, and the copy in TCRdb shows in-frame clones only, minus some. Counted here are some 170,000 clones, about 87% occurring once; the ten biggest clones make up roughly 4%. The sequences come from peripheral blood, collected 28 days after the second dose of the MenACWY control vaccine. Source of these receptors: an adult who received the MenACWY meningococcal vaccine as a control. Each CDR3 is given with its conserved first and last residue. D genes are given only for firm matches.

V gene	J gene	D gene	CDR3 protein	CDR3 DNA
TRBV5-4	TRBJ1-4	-	CASSLWQGREKLFF	TGTGCCAGCAGCTTGTGGCAGGGACGTGAAAAACTGTTTTTT
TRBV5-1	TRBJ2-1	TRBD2	CASSLVAGTPGEQFF	TGCGCCAGCAGCTTGGTAGCGGGAACTCCCGGGGAGCAGTTCTTC
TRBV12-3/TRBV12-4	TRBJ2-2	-	CASRDGELFF	TGTGCCAGCAGGGACGGGGAGCTGTTTTTT
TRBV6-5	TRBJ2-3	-	CASSYSGVITDTQYF	TGTGCCAGCAGTTACTCAGGGGTTATCACAGATACGCAGTATTTT
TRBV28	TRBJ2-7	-	CASRINGPQYF	TGTGCCAGCAGGATCAACGGACCTCAGTACTTC
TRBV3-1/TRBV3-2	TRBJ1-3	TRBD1	CASSSRDSRPGNTIYF	TGTGCCAGCAGCTCCCGGGACAGCAGACCTGGAAACACCATATATTTT
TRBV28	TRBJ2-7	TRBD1	CASSRDSPSYEQYF	TGTGCCAGCAGTCGGGACAGTCCCTCCTACGAGCAGTACTTC
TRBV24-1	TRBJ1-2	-	CATSDLRGSVYGYTF	TGTGCCACCAGTGATTTACGTGGGAGCGTCTATGGCTACACCTTC
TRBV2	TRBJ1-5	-	CASGPLVFNQPQHF	TGTGCCAGCGGACCCCTCGTGTTCAATCAGCCCCAGCATTTT
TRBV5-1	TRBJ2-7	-	CASSLRINGYEQYF	TGCGCCAGCAGCTTGAGAATTAACGGCTACGAGCAGTACTTC